The rows below give T cell receptor beta chains drawn from one sample of a study of identical twins. TCRdb passed the 5' RACE reads through MiXCR, listing each CDR3 protein once. The repertoire holds roughly 690,000 distinct CDR3 sequences, 5.5% to 6.5% seen once, with about 1.8% in the top ten. Input material: naive T cells sorted from blood. These TCRs come from a man younger than 35 in good health. Each CDR3 is given with its conserved first and last residue. A D gene is named only where the DNA matches it firmly. Clone size is given for some rows only: seen once, a few or many times, or a class if the clone is expanded.

J gene,V gene,clone size,CDR3 length,D gene,CDR3 DNA,CDR3 protein
TRBJ2-3,TRBV27,many,17,TRBD2,TGTGCCAGCAGTAAGGACAGGCTAGCGGGAGGGTCAGATACGCAGTATTTT,CASSKDRLAGGSDTQYF
TRBJ1-5,TRBV12-3/TRBV12-4,many,17,-,TGTGCCAGCAGTTTAATGACAGCCGCTTTTAGCAATCAGCCCCAGCATTTT,CASSLMTAAFSNQPQHF
TRBJ2-5,TRBV29-1,-,14,-,TGCAGCGTTGAAGAGAGTCCTCGGAGTGATACCCAGTACTTC,CSVEESPRSDTQYF
TRBJ2-7,TRBV4-2,few,14,TRBD1,TGTGCCAGCAGCCCCGAGCAGGGGGTTTACGAGCAGTACTTC,CASSPEQGVYEQYF
TRBJ2-7,TRBV28,many,12,-,TGTGCCAGCGCCGGGGGCTCCTACGAGCAGTACTTC,CASAGGSYEQYF
TRBJ1-1,TRBV5-1,many,16,-,TGCGCCAGCAGCATGTCACCATCAGGGGTGAACACTGAAGCTTTCTTT,CASSMSPSGVNTEAFF
TRBJ1-6,TRBV7-8,-,16,-,TGTGCCAGCAGCTTACCCCTCAGATCCTATAATTCACCCCTCCACTTT,CASSLPLRSYNSPLHF
TRBJ1-6,TRBV20-1,many,15,TRBD1,TGCAGTGCTAGGTCGACAGGGGCTCCAGGCTCACCCCTCCACTTT,CSARSTGAPGSPLHF
TRBJ2-7,TRBV28,many,13,-,TGTGCCAGCAGTCCCCCCTCGGGATACGAGCAGTACTTC,CASSPPSGYEQYF
TRBJ1-2,TRBV5-8,few,12,-,TGTGCCAGCAGCACCCTCATCTTTGGCTACACCTTC,CASSTLIFGYTF
TRBJ2-5,TRBV29-1,many,14,TRBD1,TGCAGCGTTGAAGGCTGGACAGGGGTTGAGACCCAGTACTTC,CSVEGWTGVETQYF
TRBJ1-2,TRBV29-1,many,12,-,TGCAGCGTTGAAGATCTTGATTATGGCTACACCTTC,CSVEDLDYGYTF
TRBJ1-2,TRBV7-3,many,12,TRBD1,TGTGCCAGCATCTCCCGGGGACAGATCTACACCTTC,CASISRGQIYTF
TRBJ2-5,TRBV5-1,-,15,TRBD2,TGCGCCAGCAGCTTGGTCGGGACTAGGCTGGAGACCCAGTACTTC,CASSLVGTRLETQYF
TRBJ2-5,TRBV6-5,many,11,-,TGTGCCAGCGGGGGGAGAGAGACCCAGTACTTC,CASGGRETQYF
TRBJ2-1,TRBV29-1,few,13,-,TGCAGCGTTGACGGGCAAGACTACAATGAGCAGTTCTTC,CSVDGQDYNEQFF
TRBJ1-3,TRBV5-1,-,15,-,TGCGCCAGCAGACGGCAGGGGCTCTCTGGAAACACCATATATTTT,CASRRQGLSGNTIYF
TRBJ2-7,TRBV6-5,many,19,-,TGTGCCAGCAGTTACGACCCCTCCACTTTAGCGGTGAGCTCCTACGAGCAGTACTTC,CASSYDPSTLAVSSYEQYF
TRBJ1-5,TRBV7-6,-,13,-,TGTGCCAGCAGTAACGGATTAGGACAGCCCCAGCATTTT,CASSNGLGQPQHF
TRBJ2-1,TRBV12-5,many,15,TRBD2,TGTGCTAGTGGCTCCTCAGCGGGAGGGTACAATGAGCAGTTCTTC,CASGSSAGGYNEQFF
TRBJ1-3,TRBV20-1,-,18,-,TGCAGTGCTGTAAACAGGGTCCGATCGATACTATCAGGAAACACCATATATTTT,CSAVNRVRSILSGNTIYF
TRBJ2-3,TRBV5-1,few,12,-,TGCGCCAGCAGCACAGGGCAAGATACGCAGTATTTT,CASSTGQDTQYF
TRBJ2-1,TRBV5-1,few,15,-,TGCGCCAGCAGCTTTAAGGGGTCTTCCTACAATGAGCAGTTCTTC,CASSFKGSSYNEQFF
TRBJ2-7,TRBV9,many,13,-,TGTGCCAGCAGCGCTGGAGGGGGGCTCGAGCAGTACTTC,CASSAGGGLEQYF